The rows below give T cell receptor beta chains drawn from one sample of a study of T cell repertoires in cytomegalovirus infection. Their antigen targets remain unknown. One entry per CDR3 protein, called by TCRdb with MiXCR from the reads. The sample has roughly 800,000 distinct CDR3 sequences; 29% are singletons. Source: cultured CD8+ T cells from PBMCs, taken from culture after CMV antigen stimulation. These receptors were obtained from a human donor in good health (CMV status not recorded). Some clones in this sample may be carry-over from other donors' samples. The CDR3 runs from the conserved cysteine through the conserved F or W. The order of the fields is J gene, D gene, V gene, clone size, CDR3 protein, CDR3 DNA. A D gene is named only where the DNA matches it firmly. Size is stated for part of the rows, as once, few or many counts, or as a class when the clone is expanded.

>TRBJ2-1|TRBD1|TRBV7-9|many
CASSFGTGSHNEQFF
TGTGCCAGCAGCTTTGGGACAGGGAGTCACAATGAGCAGTTCTTC
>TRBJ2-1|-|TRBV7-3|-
CASRRVEDLDNEQFF
TGTGCCAGCAGAAGGGTGGAGGACCTCGACAATGAGCAGTTCTTC
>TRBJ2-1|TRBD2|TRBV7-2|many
CASTLRPAGGQGEQFF
TGTGCCAGCACCTTACGCCCCGCGGGGGGGCAGGGTGAGCAGTTCTTC
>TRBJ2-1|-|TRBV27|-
CATRGGGFNEQFF
TGTGCCACCAGGGGGGGTGGATTCAATGAGCAGTTCTTC
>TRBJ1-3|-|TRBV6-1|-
CASSAGRGIGNTIYF
TGTGCCAGCAGTGCAGGGAGAGGAATAGGAAACACCATATATTTT
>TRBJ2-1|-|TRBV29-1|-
CSVEDPTRGALDEQFF
TGCAGCGTTGAAGACCCCACGAGAGGGGCTCTCGATGAGCAGTTCTTC
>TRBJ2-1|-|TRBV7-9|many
CASSLTDNEQFF
TGTGCCAGCAGTTTGACAGACAATGAGCAGTTCTTC
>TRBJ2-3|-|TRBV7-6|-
CASSLVSLSTDTQYF
TGTGCCAGCAGCTTAGTCTCACTAAGCACAGATACGCAGTATTTT
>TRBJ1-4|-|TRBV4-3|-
CASSARIIEKLFF
TGCGCCAGCAGCGCCAGAATTATTGAAAAACTGTTTTTT
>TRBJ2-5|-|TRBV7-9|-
CASRPSQETQYF
TGTGCCAGCAGACCGTCCCAAGAGACCCAGTACTTC
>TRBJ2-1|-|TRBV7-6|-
CASSLDIQGKAQFF
TGTGCTAGCAGCTTAGACATACAGGGCAAGGCGCAGTTCTTC
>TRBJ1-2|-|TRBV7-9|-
CASSLDLWYGYTF
TGTGCCAGCAGCTTAGATTTGTGGTATGGCTACACCTTC
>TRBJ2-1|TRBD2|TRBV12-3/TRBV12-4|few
CASSLMSQGTSGGGYNEQFF
TGTGCCAGCAGTTTAATGAGTCAAGGGACTAGCGGGGGTGGCTACAATGAGCAGTTCTTC
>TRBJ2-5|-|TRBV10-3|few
CAISAGKETQYF
TGTGCCATCAGTGCTGGGAAAGAGACCCAGTACTTC
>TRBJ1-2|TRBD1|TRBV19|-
CASITKDRDGYTF
TGTGCCAGTATCACCAAGGACAGGGACGGCTACACCTTC
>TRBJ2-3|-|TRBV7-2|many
CASSLGLVDRYF
TGTGCCAGCAGCTTAGGATTAGTAGATCGGTATTTT
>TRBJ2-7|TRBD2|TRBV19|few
CASSTGGIPYEQYF
TGTGCCAGTAGTACGGGGGGAATCCCCTACGAGCAGTACTTC
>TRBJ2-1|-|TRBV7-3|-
CASSPEHSGTNNEQFF
TGTGCCAGCAGCCCTGAACACTCCGGGACCAACAATGAGCAGTTCTTC
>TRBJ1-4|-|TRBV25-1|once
CVSSEYFGDEKLFF
TGTGTCAGCAGTGAATATTTCGGCGATGAAAAACTGTTTTTT
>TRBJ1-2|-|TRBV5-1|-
CASSDRRIGDYGYTF
TGCGCCAGCAGCGATAGGCGGATTGGGGACTATGGCTACACCTTC
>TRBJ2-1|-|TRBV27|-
CASSFGAGGNNEQFF
TGTGCCAGCAGTTTCGGGGCAGGGGGGAACAATGAGCAGTTCTTC
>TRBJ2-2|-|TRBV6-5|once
CASSYRLGLTGELFF
TGTGCCAGCAGTTATAGACTCGGTCTCACCGGGGAGCTGTTTTTT
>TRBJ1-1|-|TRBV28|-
CASSFMGGTEAFF
TGTGCCAGCAGTTTTATGGGGGGCACTGAAGCTTTCTTT
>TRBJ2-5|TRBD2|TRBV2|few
CASRPRGGLETQYF
TGTGCCAGCAGACCCCGGGGGGGGCTAGAGACCCAGTACTTC
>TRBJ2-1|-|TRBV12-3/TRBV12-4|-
CASTDSRGYNEQFF
TGTGCCAGCACAGACTCGAGGGGTTACAATGAGCAGTTCTTC